Detailed here is one T cell receptor beta chain. There is no known antigen for this receptor. No base-level quality is on record; no much larger clone is a single base apart. For repertoire sequencing, TCR beta CDR3 regions were amplified from RNA transcripts. HTBI primers and the Qiagen OneStep RT-PCR kit were used in a first-round RT-PCR, which was followed by a second-round multiplex PCR, size selection and purification. The libraries underwent paired-end sequencing with 100 bp reads on an Illumina HiSeq2000. Processing in the source paper ran as follows. SOAPnuke was used for read processing, and reads with adapters, uncalled bases, a mean Phred below 15, or no exact constant-primer or identifier match were discarded. COPE v1.2.5 was used to merge high-quality paired reads. Unique nucleotide sequences were defined as clonotypes and aligned to IMGT TRB V, D and J references using MiTCR v1.1. The analysis was limited to V-J combinations with a frequency above 0.0001, which together covered 99% to 99.2% of the repertoires. A TCR clonal expansion and chaos score per V-J combination was defined as the ratio of F50 clonal expansion to chaos observed in the TCRdist matrix. Features were reduced by Welch's t-statistics and random forest to approximately 13 V-J combinations, which fed a naive Bayes classifier. The similarity between thyroid and blood repertoires was quantified using the Morisita-Horn index. TCRdb itself trimmed the public reads at Q25 with fastp, ran MiXCR and retained productive beta chains. Entries are consolidated by CDR3 protein sequence, retaining the most common genes and DNA. The V and J calls come from TCRdb's annotation, not from the publication. For this sample there are about 400,000 distinct CDR3 sequences; about 18% appear just once. 1.6% of the sample is held by the ten biggest clonotypes.

V loses 5 bases, J loses 5 bases, and the germline ends lie 19 bases apart. CDR1 and CDR2 were assigned from the germline V gene as SGHTA and FQGNSA. Counted from cysteine to phenylalanine, this CDR3 has 15 amino acids. Kept here is only the CDR3 DNA, which spans 45 bases and is read in frame from base 1. The sample originates from a study of Graves' ophthalmopathy and Graves' hyperthyroidism (dated by TCRdb to the late 2010s). Context from the whole study: Peripheral blood samples were taken at the time of initial diagnosis, before any treatment was given. The study used TCR beta repertoire signatures to distinguish Graves' ophthalmopathy from Graves' hyperthyroidism and to predict progression to ophthalmopathy. Following sampling, methimazole starting at 30 mg daily was administered to hyperthyroidism patients, and high-dose intravenous methylprednisolone was administered to ophthalmopathy patients. In total, over 130 blood samples were TCR-sequenced: under 45 ophthalmopathy, about 75 hyperthyroidism and roughly 17 hyperthyroidism-to-ophthalmopathy patients. A discovery set of about a hundred patients (about 45 ophthalmopathy, under 65 stable hyperthyroidism) was enrolled to explore V-J signatures distinguishing ophthalmopathy from hyperthyroidism. For training and testing, the 95 to 100 patients in the discovery cohort were randomly divided in a 7:3 ratio. In about six hyperthyroidism patients, the T-cell repertoire of thyroid tissue was compared with the T-cell repertoire of blood. An independent validation cohort was composed of around 19 hyperthyroidism patients and about 16 patients who later progressed from hyperthyroidism to ophthalmopathy. What the work shows at the level of the full study, not this receptor alone: In validation, the model predicted ophthalmopathy progression with about 64% sensitivity and 72.22% specificity; some twelve predicted patients were CT-confirmed with GO in a median of roughly 6.8 months. In cross-validation, the 13-signature model distinguished ophthalmopathy from stable hyperthyroidism with 87.88% sensitivity and approximately 81% specificity, while in the test set the corresponding values were about 80% and 75%. Most expanded thyroid clonotypes with a frequency above 0.001 also appeared in blood, which suggests that blood repertoires may reflect the immune response in the thyroid. No statistical method was used to set the sample size in advance, and the investigators knew which group each participant was assigned to.

The ophthalmopathy patients had moderately to severely active disease, with a Clinical Activity Score of 3 or higher, a NOSPECS grade of 4 or higher, and a disease duration of less than 3 months. Patients with other autoimmune diseases, uncontrolled infections, pregnancy or lactation were excluded. Clinical symptoms, serum thyroxine, TRAb, thyroid ultrasound and orbital computed tomography were used for diagnosis. PBMCs were isolated from 10 ml of fresh peripheral blood by Ficoll-Paque density gradient centrifugation. Trizol reagent was used to extract the total RNA, and its quality was then checked on an Agilent 2100 Bioanalyzer.

Material for sequencing was peripheral blood. The rearrangement joined TRBV7-2 to TRBJ2-7, with the D gene call left open. The source of this sequence is a woman aged 18-29 years with Graves' ophthalmopathy. Donor details come from another sample of the same person, matched by shared clones. The CDR3 loop reads CASSPIGAAGDEQYF. The DNA reads as follows: TGTGCCAGCAGCCCAATAGGAGCTGCAGGCGACGAGCAGTACTTC.